What follows are 4 T cell receptor beta chains derived from one specimen sequenced in a study of blood T cell repertoires in COVID-19. Sequencing was performed with immunoSEQ multiplex PCR; in TCRdb, only in-frame clones are kept and a portion is missing. The sample records a few hundred thousand clones, 82% being singletons. Sequencing used peripheral blood. These TCRs come from a woman in her late teens or twenties with acute or convalescent COVID-19.

The chain links TRBV9 to TRBJ1-6; D is unclear. Germline V gene lookup returns CDR1 SGDLS and CDR2 YYNGEE. The CDR3 runs 14 residues. The ends were cut back, 0 bases at V and 8 bases at J, with 9 bases in the middle. CDR3 coding DNA: TGTGCCAGCAGCGTAGGGGTTGGAGATTCACCCCTCCACTTT. It yields the protein CASSVGVGDSPLHF. Combining the CDR3 with reference TRBV9 and TRBJ1-6 gives the whole variable domain DSGVTQTPKHLITATGQRVTLRCSPRSGDLSVYWYQQSLDQGLQFLIQYYNGEERAKGNILERFSAQQFPDLHSELNLSSLELGDSALYFCASSVGVGDSPLHFGNGTRLTVT.

The V call is TRBV11-3, the J call TRBJ2-1; 12 bases fit TRBD1. CDR1 SGHNT and CDR2 YENEEA come from the germline V gene. There are 15 residues in the CDR3. V was pared by 0 bases and J by 8 bases, with 2 bases of the junction left unmatched. CDR3 region: CASSLEGTGGHEQFF. CDR3 sequence (DNA): TGTGCCAGCAGCTTAGAGGGGACAGGGGGCCATGAGCAGTTCTTC.

V gene TRBV14 combines with J gene TRBJ2-7, with 14 bases that match TRBD2. This CDR3 is 16 amino acids long. The V gene end was trimmed by 2 bases and the J gene end by 7 bases; junction bases not matched to a gene: 7. Germline V lookup: CDR1 SGHDN, CDR2 FVKESK. CDR3 sequence: CASSQLPGLAGVEQYF. CDR3 DNA: TGTGCCAGCAGCCAACTCCCGGGACTAGCGGGAGTAGAGCAGTACTTC.

The chain couples TRBV29-1 to TRBJ2-1; 13 bases agree with TRBD2. V lost 5 bases and J lost 4; bases outside the gene matches: 5. The CDR3 extends over 15 amino acids. CDR1 SQVTM and CDR2 ANQGSEA come from the germline V gene. CDR3 sequence reads: CSVSGTSGVYNEQFF. Written as DNA, the CDR3 is TGCAGCGTTTCCGGGACTAGCGGGGTATACAATGAGCAGTTCTTC.